The 28 T cell receptor beta chains listed next were all sequenced from one sample in a study of blood T cells in healthy people across ages. It was with a sample-barcoded 5' primer and a J-beta primer mix that a second PCR of roughly 7 to 11 cycles was run. TCRdb independently ran MiXCR on the 5' RACE reads; one entry per CDR3 protein. Of roughly 1,000,000 distinct CDR3 sequences in the sample, approximately 25% are singletons; the top ten hold around 0.7%. Another study also made use of these data, one on T cells of mothers and their children.

The sequenced material came from blood. Receptors originate from a girl under 10 years old in good health.

The chain employs TRBV5-1 and TRBJ2-5; TRBD2 agrees at 7 bases. Germline CDR1 SGHRS, CDR2 YFSETQ. CDR3 length equals 14 residues. Losses at the gene ends were 7 bases for V and 11 bases for J; bases not matched to a gene: 17. The CDR3 DNA reads TGCGCCAGCCCCCTTGGGGGGGAATTAGCTGAGCAGTACTTC. Its translation is CASPLGGELAEQYF.

The table lists this clonotype with a few counts. This sequence joins TRBV27 and TRBJ2-1, with D perhaps matching TRBD2 (5 bases). Trimming left V 4 bases short and J 5 bases short, with 18 bases between. The CDR3 covers 16 residues. Germline loops: CDR1 MNHEY, CDR2 SMNVEV (reference sequence). The CDR3 region has the DNA TGTGCCAGCAGTTGGTCGCCTAGCCGAAGAAACAATGAGCAGTTCTTC. Translated, it gives CASSWSPSRRNNEQFF.

V and J are TRBV27 and TRBJ2-2; D possibly corresponds to TRBD1 (6 bases). Germline CDR1 reads MNHEY; CDR2 reads SMNVEV (reference sequence). The V end was cut by 3 bases, the J end by 3 bases, with 23 bases between. The CDR3 length is 19 residues. CDR3 loop: CASSFQGQRTWGYTGELFF. The CDR3 DNA follows: TGTGCCAGCAGTTTTCAGGGACAACGGACATGGGGTTACACCGGGGAGCTGTTTTTT.

The gene calls are TRBV7-2 and TRBJ2-5, with TRBD2 matching over 9 bases. Germline-derived CDR1 and CDR2 are SGHTA and FQGNSA. This CDR3 contains 18 residues. V lost 5 bases to trimming and J lost 0 bases; unmatched junction nucleotides: 13. Here the CDR3 reads CASSTRTSARRYQETQYF. The DNA of the CDR3 is TGTGCCAGCAGCACCCGGACTAGCGCGAGGCGGTACCAAGAGACCCAGTACTTC.

Only one count was recorded for this clonotype. This chain joins TRBV7-9 and TRBJ2-5; a possible D gene is TRBD1 (6 bases). The CDR3 totals 14 residues. CDR1 is SEHNR and CDR2 is FQNEAQ in the germline V gene (reference sequence). The V gene lost 4 bases and the J gene lost 4 bases, with 13 bases spanning the gap. CDR3 nucleotides: TGTGCCAGCAGCTCGTACGGGACATCAGAGACCCAGTACTTC. Protein sequence: CASSSYGTSETQYF.

The chain is built from TRBV29-1 and TRBJ1-1; D unclear. CDR3 length equals 12 residues. V lost 7 bases and J lost 5, with 14 bases in between. Looked up from germline, CDR1 is SQVTM and CDR2 is ANQGSEA. The CDR3: CSGVDGLTEAFF. The DNA for the CDR3 is TGCAGCGGGGTCGACGGTTTGACTGAAGCTTTCTTT.

There are a few counts of this clonotype. The genes are TRBV27 and TRBJ2-1, with D perhaps assigned TRBD1 or TRBD2 (5 bases each). The CDR3 is made up of 16 amino acids. V lost 6 bases and J lost 1, with 16 bases in between. CDR1 and CDR2 (germline): MNHEY, SMNVEV (reference sequence). The CDR3 DNA reads TGTGCCAGCAGCCTCCAACTAGGGGAATCCTACAATGAGCAGTTCTTC. Its protein is CASSLQLGESYNEQFF.

Note on this clonotype: The junction departs from germline at one end; a sequencing error may be responsible. V and J are TRBV2 and TRBJ2-5; D unresolved. CDR3 length: 11 amino acids. From germline, CDR1 is SNHLY and CDR2 FYNNEI. The CDR3, as DNA: TGTGCCAGCAGTGAAGGACAAACTAAGGACTTC. Translated: CASSEGQTKDF. The entire variable domain, with the rest obtained from reference TRBV2 and TRBJ2-5, is as follows: EPEVTQTPSHQVTQMGQEVILRCVPISNHLYFYWYRQILGQKVEFLVSFYNNEISEKSEIFDDQFSVERPDGSNFTLKIRSTKLEDSAMYFCASSEGQTKDFGPGTRLLVL.

This clonotype occurred a few times. The chain links TRBV18 to TRBJ1-4; D remains ambiguous. Per germline, CDR1 KGHSH and CDR2 LQKENI. The CDR3 sequence is 12 residues long. The germline V and J ends were trimmed by 3 bases and 8 bases, with 7 bases remaining between them. This CDR3 reads CASSPGLEKLFF. The CDR3 coding sequence is TGTGCCAGCTCACCCGGCTTAGAAAAACTGTTTTTT.

To note about this clonotype: At one end, the junction sequence differs from germline, possibly due to a read error. The chain joins TRBV3-1 to TRBJ2-7, with 8 bases aligning to TRBD1. Germline CDR1 is LGHDT and CDR2 is YNNKEL (reference sequence). There are 16 residues in the CDR3. CDR3 loop: CASSQSGGEGSYEQHF. CDR3 sequence (DNA): TGTGCCAGCAGCCAATCAGGGGGCGAGGGGTCCTACGAGCAGCACTTC.

This clonotype was seen a handful of times. The rearrangement joins TRBV12-3 or TRBV12-4 to TRBJ1-2; D call uncertain. This CDR3 region has 13 residues. V lost 7 bases and J lost 4, with 13 bases in between. The DNA for the CDR3 is TGTGCCAGCATCCAGGACGAGCCCTATGGCTACACCTTC. This sequence encodes CASIQDEPYGYTF.

The rearrangement joins TRBV20-1 to TRBJ1-1; D is ambiguous. The V end was cut by 6 bases, the J end by 0 bases, with 14 bases between. CDR1 is DFQATT, CDR2 SNEGSKA, per germline (reference sequence). This CDR3 comprises 14 residues. CDR3 sequence (DNA): TGCAGTGCGCAAAGCTCCGGGGTGAACACTGAAGCTTTCTTT. Its protein is CSAQSSGVNTEAFF.

A few counts support this clonotype. V gene TRBV4-3 combines with J gene TRBJ2-5; perhaps TRBD2 as D (7 bases). The J call could be wrong; TRBJ2-7 is a better fit for the DNA end. Germline values: CDR1 LGHNA, CDR2 YSLEER. There are 16 residues in the CDR3. CDR3 protein: CASSQDLERGAYEQYF. CDR3 bases: TGCGCCAGCAGCCAAGATCTGGAACGGGGGGCTTACGAGCAGTACTTC.

The V and J genes are TRBV6-1 and TRBJ1-1, with D possibly TRBD1 on 5 matching bases. CDR3 length equals 14 residues. The V gene's germline CDR1 is MNHNS and CDR2 SASEGT. V was trimmed by 8 bases and J by 0 bases, leaving 13 bases between them. CDR3 region: CASGQGPLNTEAFF. The CDR3 region has the DNA TGTGCCAGCGGGCAGGGACCCCTGAACACTGAAGCTTTCTTT.

This clonotype was counted between two and nine times. The rearrangement uses TRBV29-1 and TRBJ2-5; TRBD2 might be the D (6 bases). CDR3 length: 12 residues. V lost 3 bases and J 5 bases, leaving 10 bases between the germline ends. Germline CDR1 and CDR2: SQVTM and ANQGSEA. The DNA for the CDR3 is TGCAGCGTTGATTGGGGGGAGGAGACCCAGTACTTC. This codes for CSVDWGEETQYF.

The rearrangement joins TRBV7-9 to TRBJ1-2; 10 bases align to TRBD1. This CDR3 spans 13 amino acids. The germline V gene encodes CDR1 SEHNR and CDR2 FQNEAQ (reference sequence). With 5 bases clipped from V and 6 bases from J, the junction kept 3 bases outside the gene matches. The CDR3 DNA reads as TGTGCCAGCAGCCACGGGACAGGGGATGGCTACACCTTC. Translation gives CASSHGTGDGYTF.

The chain joins TRBV24-1 to TRBJ2-2; a weak D match, TRBD1 (6 bases). The CDR3 consists of 13 residues. Looked up from germline, CDR1 is KGHDR and CDR2 is SFDVKD. V was pared by 9 bases and J by 2 bases, with 9 bases between. For the CDR3, the DNA is TGTGCCACCCGGACAGCTAACACCGGGGAGCTGTTTTTT. Translating it yields CATRTANTGELFF.

This clonotype appeared a few times. The CDR3 nucleotides are TGCGCCAGCAGCTTGCATGGCGATAGCAATCAGCCCCAGCATTTT. Residues: CASSLHGDSNQPQHF. V usage is TRBV5-1 and J usage is TRBJ1-5, with D unresolved. V was cut by 1 base and J by 0 bases, with 8 bases left in between. From germline, CDR1 is SGHRS and CDR2 YFSETQ. This CDR3 is built from 15 residues.

The V gene is TRBV14, the J gene TRBJ2-1, with D possibly being TRBD1 or TRBD2 (5 bases each). CDR3 size: 13 residues. Germline V CDR1 and CDR2: SGHDN, FVKESK. Deletions cut 2 bases from V and 7 bases from J, with 9 bases between. CDR3 in DNA: TGTGCCAGCAGCCAAAGAGGGGATAATGAGCAGTTCTTC. Translated: CASSQRGDNEQFF. The full variable domain, in which reference TRBV14 and TRBJ2-1 provide the parts outside the CDR3, is EAGVTQFPSHSVIEKGQTVTLRCDPISGHDNLYWYRRVMGKEIKFLLHFVKESKQDESGMPNNRFLAERTGGTYSTLKVQPAELEDSGVYFCASSQRGDNEQFFGPGTRLTVL.

This clonotype was observed at least ten times. The gene calls are TRBV4-1 and TRBJ2-5, with 11 nucleotides matching TRBD2. The CDR3 is 13 amino acids. Germline CDR1 and CDR2: MGHRA and YSYEKL. J was trimmed by 5 bases and V by 4 bases; bases with no gene match: 0. CDR3 region: CASSRTSGETQYF. Written as DNA, the CDR3 is TGCGCCAGCAGCCGGACTAGCGGGGAGACCCAGTACTTC.

Concerning this clonotype itself: At one of its ends the junction is not consistent with the germline gene, which may arise from a read error. This chain links TRBV7-9 with TRBJ1-2; TRBD1 might be the D (5 bases). Germline V gene data show CDR1 as SEHNR and CDR2 as FQNEAQ (reference sequence). The CDR3 length is 17 residues. CDR3 nucleotides: TGTGCCAGCAGTTTAGGGGCGTCGGAATTGCGCAACTATGGCTACACCTTC. Translation gives CASSLGASELRNYGYTF.

V is TRBV29-1 and J is TRBJ2-6; TRBD1 might be the D (5 bases). This CDR3 region has 14 residues. In germline, CDR1 is SQVTM, CDR2 ANQGSEA. V was shortened by 5 bases and J by 0 bases, with 8 bases between the two germline ends. The CDR3 reads CSVKGFSGANVLTF. In DNA, the CDR3 is TGCAGCGTTAAGGGGTTCTCTGGGGCCAACGTCCTGACTTTC.

This clonotype was detected only a few times. The chain links TRBV29-1 to TRBJ1-4, with D possibly matching TRBD1 (5 bases). Trimming removed 0 bases at V and 16 bases at J, with 9 bases between. The germline CDR1 and CDR2 sequences are SQVTM and ANQGSEA. The length of the CDR3 is 10 residues. The CDR3: CSVEEGTRFF. In DNA, the CDR3 is TGCAGCGTTGAAGAGGGGACTAGGTTTTTT.

The chain recombines TRBV6-6 with TRBJ2-1; D not resolved. The J call may be wrong; the DNA end is better matched by TRBJ2-7. CDR1 is MNHNY and CDR2 is SVGAGI in the germline V gene (reference sequence). CDR3 length: 12 amino acids. The CDR3 bases are TGTGCCAGCAGTTACACCTACTACGAGCAGTACTTC. Protein: CASSYTYYEQYF.

In this sample, this clonotype turned up a few times. V usage is TRBV28 and J usage is TRBJ2-7; D is undetermined. CDR1 is MDHEN and CDR2 is SYDVKM in the germline V gene. Trimming left V 8 bases short and J 3 bases short, with 14 bases between. The CDR3 sequence is 13 residues long. The CDR3 coding sequence is TGTGCCAGCTCGAGCGACAACTACTACGAGCAGTACTTC. It specifies CASSSDNYYEQYF.

The chain is built from TRBV4-1 and TRBJ2-7; 9 nucleotides agree with TRBD2. The CDR3 runs 14 residues. The junction had 3 bases not matched to a gene; V was cut back by 0 bases and J by 6 bases. The V gene's germline CDR1 is MGHRA and CDR2 YSYEKL. The CDR3 sequence: CASSQEAGGAEQYF. CDR3 sequence (DNA): TGCGCCAGCAGCCAAGAGGCGGGAGGGGCCGAGCAGTACTTC.

The CDR3 sequence: CASGPESPLHF. The DNA for the CDR3 is TGTGCCAGCGGCCCCGAATCACCCCTCCACTTT. The chain is built from TRBV25-1 and TRBJ1-6; D is undetermined. The CDR3 contains 11 residues. Germline V gives CDR1 MGHDK, CDR2 SYGVNS. V was clipped by 8 bases and J by 10 bases, with 9 bases between them.

The chain is built from TRBV7-9 and TRBJ2-1; D is undetermined. CDR1 is SEHNR, CDR2 FQNEAQ, per germline (reference sequence). Trimming shortened V by 7 bases and J by 1 base, and 17 bases separated the two germline ends. CDR3 size: 16 residues. CDR3: CASTNIAATSYNEQFF. DNA for the CDR3: TGTGCCAGCACAAATATCGCGGCTACTTCCTACAATGAGCAGTTCTTC. The full variable domain, in which reference TRBV7-9 and TRBJ2-1 provide the parts outside the CDR3, is DTGVSQNPRHKITKRGQNVTFRCDPISEHNRLYWYRQTLGQGPEFLTYFQNEAQLEKSRLLSDRFSAERPKGSFSTLEIQRTEQGDSAMYLCASTNIAATSYNEQFFGPGTRLTVL.